A single sample gave rise to the 28 T cell receptor beta chains below, sequenced in a study of prognosis after radiotherapy for stage I lung cancer. Two-round multiplex PCR amplified TCR beta CDR3 from genomic DNA. During first-round PCR, primers specific to each TRBV and TRBJ gene were used. MiXCR was run by TCRdb on the multiplex PCR reads, yielding one entry per CDR3 protein. Among under 50,000 distinct CDR3 sequences listed, roughly 24% were seen once. The sequencing used PBMCs, collected before or after stereotactic body radiation therapy (not recorded which). The receptor set was obtained from a donor over 45 with non-small cell lung cancer.

This clonotype came up many times. This rearrangement joins TRBV20-1 to TRBJ2-7; unclear D gene. The V end was cut by 5 bases, the J end by 4 bases, with 18 bases between. This CDR3 is 14 amino acids long. The germline CDR1 and CDR2 sequences are DFQATT and SNEGSKA (reference sequence). The CDR3 protein is CSAGMTAALYEQYF. The CDR3, as DNA: TGCAGTGCTGGGATGACTGCGGCACTTTACGAGCAGTACTTC.

Remarks on this clonotype: A much larger clonotype is one base distant, so this may be a read error. As DNA, the CDR3 is TGTGCCAGCAGCAGCACAGTGGGTACGGGAGTTCAAGAGACCCAGTACTTC. Protein sequence: CASSSTVGTGVQETQYF. The V call is TRBV28, the J call TRBJ2-5; possible D gene TRBD2, 6 bases. Germline V gene lookup returns CDR1 MDHEN and CDR2 SYDVKM. The V and J ends lost 6 bases and 2 bases respectively, with 22 bases between them. The CDR3 loop spans 17 amino acids.

This clonotype has a count of ten or more. For the CDR3, the DNA is TGTGCCAGCAGTGGCGGGGAGACTAGCAATCAGCCCCAGCATTTT. Its protein is CASSGGETSNQPQHF. The chain has TRBV6-1 and TRBJ1-5; D is uncertain. The CDR3 contains 15 residues. V was trimmed by 4 bases and J by 0 bases, leaving 10 bases between them. The germline CDR1 and CDR2 sequences are MNHNS and SASEGT.

In the case of this clonotype: This may be a read error: a much more frequent sequence differs by one nucleotide. The chain employs TRBV6-2 or TRBV6-3 and TRBJ2-5; TRBD1 matches at 9 bases. V shed 0 bases and J 4 bases; nucleotides not matched to a gene: 12. Germline CDR1 MNHEY, CDR2 SVGEGT. This CDR3 region has 18 residues. In DNA, the CDR3 is TGTGCCAGCAGTTACTCCCTGGTGACAGGGGGGGTCAGAGAGACCCAGTACTTC. As protein: CASSYSLVTGGVRETQYF.

The V call is TRBV27, the J call TRBJ1-2; a possible D gene is TRBD1 (5 bases). The CDR3 spans 13 residues. V shed 3 bases and J shed 5 bases, with 10 bases lying between them. Germline CDR1 and CDR2: MNHEY and SMNVEV (reference sequence). The DNA of the CDR3 is TGTGCCAGCAGTTTTGGGGCAGAGTATGGCTACACCTTC. As protein: CASSFGAEYGYTF.

This clonotype was seen many times. J is TRBJ2-7 and V is TRBV20-1; 11 bases match TRBD1. This CDR3 is 15 amino acids long. Germline V lookup: CDR1 DFQATT, CDR2 SNEGSKA (reference sequence). Trimming took 4 bases from V and 2 from J; bases not matched to a gene: 7. The CDR3 nucleotides read TGCAGTGCTAATCCCCGGGACAGGGGGACCTACGAGCAGTACTTC. Translating it yields CSANPRDRGTYEQYF.

This clonotype was found many times. The chain couples TRBV28 to TRBJ1-2; D remains ambiguous. V lost 10 bases, J lost 8 bases, and 26 bases lay in between. This CDR3 has 15 amino acids. Germline loops: CDR1 MDHEN, CDR2 SYDVKM. CDR3 residues: CATWEALGSADGYTF. CDR3 coding DNA: TGTGCCACCTGGGAAGCCCTGGGCTCAGCGGACGGCTACACCTTC.

The genes are TRBV10-3 and TRBJ2-1, with D possibly being TRBD2 (6 bases). This CDR3 region has 16 residues. V was pared by 7 bases and J by 4 bases, with 20 bases between. Germline V gene lookup returns CDR1 ENHRY and CDR2 SYGVKD. The CDR3 bases are TGTGCCATCACCTCGACTAGTGGGATTACTTACAATGAGCAGTTCTTC. Its translation: CAITSTSGITYNEQFF.

This clonotype has a count of ten or more. The J gene is TRBJ2-2, the V gene TRBV5-1; D is undetermined. The CDR3 extends over 15 amino acids. The V end was cut by 0 bases, the J end by 0 bases, with 6 bases between. Germline loops: CDR1 SGHRS, CDR2 YFSETQ. CDR3 in amino acids: CASSLANANTGELFF. The CDR3 coding sequence is TGCGCCAGCAGCTTGGCTAACGCGAACACCGGGGAGCTGTTTTTT.

This clonotype was observed once. J is TRBJ2-1 and V is TRBV6-9; 12 bases match TRBD1. After removal of 3 bases from V and 0 bases from J, the junction contained 12 bases not matched to a gene. Germline-derived CDR1 and CDR2 are MNHGY and SVAAGI. The CDR3 is 20 amino acids. CDR3 protein: CASSYSRGQGALSSYNEQFF. The DNA for the CDR3 is TGTGCCAGCAGTTACTCTAGGGGACAGGGGGCTCTGAGCTCCTACAATGAGCAGTTCTTC.

This clonotype came up many times. The chain carries TRBV5-5 and TRBJ2-7; TRBD1 is a possible D gene (6 bases). CDR1 is SGHKS and CDR2 is YYEKEE in the germline V gene (reference sequence). The CDR3 runs 14 residues. The V end lost 6 bases, the J end lost 1 base, and 14 bases lay between the germline ends. Here the CDR3 reads CASNTQGISYEQYF. For the CDR3, the DNA is TGTGCCAGCAACACACAGGGAATTTCCTACGAGCAGTACTTC. Combining the CDR3 with reference TRBV5-5 and TRBJ2-7 gives the whole variable domain DAGVTQSPTHLIKTRGQQVTLRCSPISGHKSVSWYQQVLGQGPQFIFQYYEKEERGRGNFPDRFSARQFPNYSSELNVNALLLGDSALYLCASNTQGISYEQYFGPGTRLTVT.

This clonotype was counted ten times or more. The chain uses TRBV10-3 and TRBJ1-1; D is ambiguous. CDR3 length equals 14 residues. Trimming took off 0 bases at V and 2 bases at J, with 7 bases between the two ends. The germline CDR1 and CDR2 sequences are ENHRY and SYGVKD. CDR3 in DNA: TGTGCCATCAGTGAGTCGGTAGATAACACTGAAGCTTTCTTT. Its protein product is CAISESVDNTEAFF.

Many counts were recorded for this clonotype. This chain joins TRBV20-1 and TRBJ1-6, with 9 bases identical to TRBD1. V trimming: 3 bases; J trimming: 10 bases; junction bases outside the gene matches: 7. Germline values: CDR1 DFQATT, CDR2 SNEGSKA (reference sequence). The CDR3 is 14 residues long. The CDR3 region is CSARGTGLGSPLHF. DNA for the CDR3: TGCAGTGCTAGGGGGACAGGGTTGGGATCACCCCTCCACTTT.

By frequency in the sample, this clonotype is medium-sized (0.01 to 0.1%). The gene calls are TRBV28 and TRBJ1-1; tentatively, D is TRBD1 (5 bases). V was clipped by 3 bases and J by 5 bases, with 10 bases between them. There are 13 residues in the CDR3. The germline CDR1 and CDR2 sequences are MDHEN and SYDVKM. CDR3 sequence reads: CASSLGGRTEAFF. The CDR3 DNA reads as TGTGCCAGCAGTTTGGGGGGTCGGACTGAAGCTTTCTTT.

This clonotype was seen repeatedly, ten times or more. J is TRBJ1-4 and V is TRBV4-1, with no clear D. Trimming left V 1 base short and J 0 bases short, with 12 bases between. Germline V gene lookup returns CDR1 MGHRA and CDR2 YSYEKL. CDR3 size: 17 residues. The CDR3 DNA reads as TGCGCCAGCAGCCAAGGTCCGTCCGCTGCAACTAATGAAAAACTGTTTTTT. As protein: CASSQGPSAATNEKLFF.

This clonotype has a count of ten or more. This chain uses TRBV29-1 with TRBJ2-5, with TRBD1 identical over 9 bases. The germline CDR1 and CDR2 sequences are SQVTM and ANQGSEA. This CDR3 is built from 14 residues. The V and J ends lost 6 bases and 2 bases, in that order; junction bases with no gene match: 7. CDR3 bases: TGCAGCGTGTCCCTCGGGACAGGGCAAGAGACCCAGTACTTC. This gives the protein CSVSLGTGQETQYF.

The chain links TRBV7-6 to TRBJ1-1; no reliable D call. The length of the CDR3 is 13 residues. Between the trimmed V and J ends, which lost 3 bases and 1 base, there was a span of 6 bases. Germline V gene lookup returns CDR1 SGHVS and CDR2 FNYEAQ. In DNA form, the CDR3 reads TGTGCCAGCAGCTTGGAGGAGAACACTGAAGCTTTCTTT. This encodes CASSLEENTEAFF.

The chain combines TRBV5-1 with TRBJ2-3; 8 nucleotides agree with TRBD2. This CDR3 comprises 18 residues. Germline V gene data show CDR1 as SGHRS and CDR2 as YFSETQ. The V segment lost 5 bases and the J segment 6 bases; nucleotides outside the gene matches: 20. DNA of the CDR3: TGCGCCAGCAGGGCTTCAGGACTAGCAGAAGTTTGGTTGGATACGCAGTATTTT. Translated, it gives CASRASGLAEVWLDTQYF.

The sample holds many counts of this clonotype. The chain uses TRBV10-3 and TRBJ1-2; D gene unclear. The V end was cut by 8 bases, the J end by 4 bases, with 11 bases between. Per the germline V gene, CDR1 is ENHRY and CDR2 is SYGVKD. The CDR3 spans 12 residues. Here the CDR3 DNA reads TGTGCCATCTCGGATGGGGTCTATGGCTACACCTTC. Protein: CAISDGVYGYTF.

In its sample, this clonotype was seen many times. The chain has TRBV2 and TRBJ2-1, with TRBD2 identical over 12 bases. V was clipped by 7 bases and J by 10 bases; unmatched bases: 8. This CDR3 spans 14 amino acids. Germline V gives CDR1 SNHLY, CDR2 FYNNEI. The CDR3 spells CASNRPSGRAEQFF. The CDR3 DNA follows: TGTGCCAGCAACCGGCCTAGCGGGAGGGCCGAGCAGTTCTTC.

This clonotype was counted many times. The V call is TRBV2, the J call TRBJ2-3; TRBD2 matches at 11 bases. The CDR3 loop spans 14 amino acids. The ends lost 6 bases at V and 2 bases at J; junction bases unmatched: 1. Germline CDR1 SNHLY, CDR2 FYNNEI. CDR3 sequence reads: CASRLAGDTDTQYF. The CDR3 coding sequence is TGTGCCAGCAGACTAGCGGGGGACACAGATACGCAGTATTTT.

About this clonotype: Given a much more abundant clone one base away, this may be a read error. The V call is TRBV19, the J call TRBJ2-7; 11 bases fit TRBD2. The CDR3 sequence is 16 residues long. CDR1 is LNHDA, CDR2 SQIVND, per germline (reference sequence). CDR3 nucleotides: TGTGCCAGTAGTATACAACTAGCGGGAGCAAAGTACGGGCAGTACTTC. Translation gives CASSIQLAGAKYGQYF.

This clonotype was counted ten times or more. The CDR3 here is CASSFGRRYSGANVLTF. CDR3 nucleotide sequence: TGTGCCAGCAGTTTTGGTAGGAGATACTCTGGGGCCAACGTCCTGACTTTC. This chain links TRBV28 with TRBJ2-6; D is unresolved. This CDR3 comprises 17 residues. Between the trimmed V and J ends, which lost 3 bases and 0 bases, there was a span of 12 bases. CDR1 is MDHEN and CDR2 is SYDVKM in the germline V gene. Full variable domain (outside the CDR3, taken from reference TRBV28 and TRBJ2-6): DVKVTQSSRYLVKRTGEKVFLECVQDMDHENMFWYRQDPGLGLRLIYFSYDVKMKEKGDIPEGYSVSREKKERFSLILESASTNQTSMYLCASSFGRRYSGANVLTFGAGSRLTVL.

This clonotype was seen ten or more times. This sequence joins TRBV5-1 and TRBJ2-5; D is unresolved. V shed 0 bases and J shed 5 bases, with 5 bases lying between them. This CDR3 is built from 12 residues. Germline lookup yields CDR1 SGHRS and CDR2 YFSETQ. The CDR3, as DNA: TGCGCCAGCAGCTTGGATTGGGAGACCCAGTACTTC. It encodes CASSLDWETQYF. The full variable domain, completed using reference TRBV5-1 and TRBJ2-5, is KAGVTQTPRYLIKTRGQQVTLSCSPISGHRSVSWYQQTPGQGLQFLFEYFSETQRNKGNFPGRFSGRQFSNSRSEMNVSTLELGDSALYLCASSLDWETQYFGPGTRLLVL.

This clonotype was seen many times. The chain links TRBV5-6 to TRBJ2-7, with D maybe TRBD2 (6 bases). With 3 bases removed from V and 6 bases from J, the gap between germline ends came to 22 bases. The CDR3 extends over 16 amino acids. Germline CDR1 reads SGHDT; CDR2 reads YYEEEE. CDR3 nucleotide sequence: TGTGCCAGCAGCTCCCTGGCCGGGTCGGAGGGTAGCGAGCAGTACTTC. The encoded protein is CASSSLAGSEGSEQYF.

At least ten counts were recorded for this clonotype. The J gene is TRBJ1-5, the V gene TRBV12-3 or TRBV12-4, with 7 bases identical to TRBD1. V shed 2 bases and J 3 bases; nucleotides not matched to a gene: 4. The CDR3 is made up of 15 amino acids. This CDR3 is CASSLFGTVNQPQHF. DNA for the CDR3: TGTGCCAGCAGTTTATTCGGGACAGTCAATCAGCCCCAGCATTTT.

This clonotype was detected many times. The genes are TRBV15 and TRBJ2-5; D unclear. V was shortened by 1 base and J by 5 bases, with 8 bases between the two germline ends. Germline V gene data show CDR1 as LNHNV and CDR2 as YYDKDF (reference sequence). The CDR3 runs 13 residues. CDR3 DNA: TGTGCCACCAGCAGAGGGGTATCGGAGACCCAGTACTTC. This gives the protein CATSRGVSETQYF.

This clonotype was detected many times. The rearrangement uses TRBV19 and TRBJ2-1; 8 bases agree with TRBD1. The CDR3 spans 14 residues. With 2 bases clipped from V and 9 bases from J, the junction kept 6 bases outside the gene matches. Germline V lookup: CDR1 LNHDA, CDR2 SQIVND (reference sequence). CDR3 region: CASSIRPGGFEQFF. DNA of the CDR3: TGTGCCAGTAGTATACGCCCAGGGGGCTTTGAGCAGTTCTTC.